The 15 T cell receptor beta chains given below trace back to one sample, sequenced in a study of T cells in women clearing cervical HPV infection. Sequencing was performed with immunoSEQ multiplex PCR; in TCRdb, only in-frame clones are kept and a portion is missing. The listing contains about 39,000 clones. Sequencing was performed on blood buffy coat. The receptors come from a woman between 18 and 70 years old with a cervical HPV16 infection that either progressed to CIN3+ or cleared (not recorded which).

With respect to this clone: The DNA ends 3 residues before the CDR3 does, and the rest of the CDR3 is filled in from the germline J gene. The chain uses TRBV7-3 and TRBJ2-7; D is uncertain. The CDR3 length is 14 residues. The germline V gene encodes CDR1 SGHTA and CDR2 FQGTGA. V gave up 4 bases and J gave up 3 bases, with 13 bases separating them. The CDR3 protein is CASSSKALYYEQYF. The CDR3 bases that were read are TGTGCCAGCAGCTCCAAAGCCCTCTACTACGAG.

Note on this clone: The read ends 3 residues early relative to the CDR3; the germline J gene fills the gap. The chain combines TRBV10-3 with TRBJ2-2; possible D gene TRBD1, 6 bases. V dropped 10 bases and J dropped 0 bases, with 9 bases sitting between them. The CDR3 length is 13 residues. The germline gives CDR1 ENHRY, CDR2 SYGVKD. The DNA read from the CDR3 is TGTGCCAGCGGACAGTCGAACACCGGGGAG. It yields the protein CASGQSNTGE. The full-length CDR3 reads as CASGQSNTGELFF.

With respect to this clone: The read falls 3 residues short of the CDR3 end, and the missing part is taken from the germline J gene. The chain recombines TRBV5-6 with TRBJ2-2; D might be TRBD1 (6 bases). With 1 base removed from V and 3 bases from J, the gap between germline ends came to 10 bases. The germline V gene encodes CDR1 SGHDT and CDR2 YYEEEE. The CDR3 covers 15 residues. The CDR3 is CASSLINRDTGELFF. The CDR3 bases that were read are TGTGCCAGCAGCTTGATAAACAGGGACACCGGGGAG.

Of note for this clone: The read terminates 3 residues before the CDR3 end, so the remaining end is supplied by the germline J gene. V and J are TRBV19 and TRBJ1-2, with D possibly matching TRBD1 (6 bases). Looked up from germline, CDR1 is LNHDA and CDR2 is SQIVND (reference sequence). Trimming pared 5 bases from V and 7 bases from J, leaving 14 bases between. This CDR3 is 13 amino acids long. CDR3 residues: CASSSTGPSGYTF. The sequenced CDR3 bases are TGTGCCAGTAGTTCAACAGGGCCCAGTGGC.

About this clone itself: The read ends 3 residues early relative to the CDR3; the germline J gene fills the gap. The V gene is TRBV6-1, the J gene TRBJ1-1; the D is unclear. The V and J ends lost 2 bases and 5 bases respectively, with 9 bases between them. In germline, CDR1 is MNHNS, CDR2 SASEGT. The CDR3 has 13 residues. CDR3 in amino acids: CASSETFLTEAFF. CDR3 bases read: TGTGCCAGCAGTGAAACATTTCTTACTGAA.

Turning to this clone: The read comes to an end 3 residues before the CDR3 does, leaving the germline J gene to fill in the end. The chain employs TRBV7-8 and TRBJ1-2; 7 nucleotides line up with TRBD1. This CDR3 contains 13 residues. V lost 5 bases, J lost 6 bases, and 6 bases stayed unmatched. Germline assignment: CDR1 SGHVS and CDR2 FQNEAQ. CDR3 in amino acids: CASSTGTADGYTF. The sequenced CDR3 bases are TGTGCCAGCAGCACTGGGACAGCAGATGGC.

As regards this clone: Coverage ceases 3 residues before the CDR3 finishes, and the germline J gene fills in the end. The gene calls are TRBV5-1 and TRBJ1-2, with unresolved D. This CDR3 comprises 15 residues. V lost 1 base and J lost 0, with 10 bases in between. Germline V lookup: CDR1 SGHRS, CDR2 YFSETQ. The CDR3 sequence: CASSLQAEPNYGYTF. The CDR3 bases that were read are TGCGCCAGCAGCTTGCAGGCAGAGCCTAACTATGGC.

Of note for this clone: The DNA ends 3 residues before the CDR3 does, and the rest of the CDR3 is filled in from the germline J gene. The chain uses TRBV16 and TRBJ1-3; D may be TRBD1 (5 bases). This CDR3 comprises 11 residues. Germline lookup yields CDR1 KGHSY and CDR2 FQNENV. The CDR3 sequence: CASSQSGLIYF. The CDR3 DNA, read in part, is TGTGCCAGCAGCCAATCGGGACTC.

Concerning this clone itself: The DNA ends 3 residues before the CDR3 does, and the rest of the CDR3 is filled in from the germline J gene. The chain is built from TRBV7-9 and TRBJ1-5; unclear D gene. Trimming removed 5 bases at V and 2 bases at J, with 7 bases between. The CDR3 extends over 13 amino acids. CDR1 and CDR2 (germline): SEHNR, FQNEAQ (reference sequence). The CDR3 loop is CASSRGGNQPQHF. CDR3 DNA (partial): TGTGCCAGCAGCCGCGGGGGCAATCAGCCC.

As for this clone: The read finishes 3 residues shy of the CDR3 end, and the germline J gene is used to complete it. V is TRBV7-8 and J is TRBJ1-4; 7 bases map to TRBD1. The CDR3 covers 15 residues. V shed 2 bases, J shed 2 bases, and the junction held 2 bases outside the gene matches. Germline CDR1 SGHVS, CDR2 FQNEAQ. Incomplete CDR3 DNA: TGTGCCAGCAGCTTACAGACAGGGACTAATGAAAAA. Its translation is CASSLQTGTNEK. In full, the CDR3 reads CASSLQTGTNEKLFF.

A remark on this clone: The read terminates 3 residues ahead of where the CDR3 ends, so the germline J gene completes it. The gene calls are TRBV19 and TRBJ1-1, with D perhaps matching TRBD1 (5 bases). This CDR3 spans 14 amino acids. V shed 3 bases and J shed 3 bases, with 11 bases lying between them. CDR1 and CDR2 from the germline V gene are LNHDA and SQIVND (reference sequence). The CDR3 is CASSIPGFDTEAFF. The covered CDR3 bases are TGTGCCAGTAGTATCCCAGGGTTTGACACTGAA.

Comment on this clone: From the germline J gene comes the end of the CDR3, since the read stops 3 residues before it. The chain uses TRBV19 and TRBJ2-5; 9 nucleotides align to TRBD1. From germline, CDR1 is LNHDA and CDR2 SQIVND (reference sequence). Trimming at V came to 3 bases and at J to 6 bases, leaving 8 bases not matched to a gene. The CDR3 spans 15 residues. Incomplete CDR3 DNA: TGTGCCAGTAGTATCGGGACAGGGCTGGCCCAGACC. Translated, it gives CASSIGTGLAQT. The whole CDR3 reads CASSIGTGLAQTQYF.

Turning to this clone: The CDR3 end falls 3 residues outside the read, so it is completed with the germline J gene. The V call is TRBV7-3, the J call TRBJ2-3; 12 nucleotides match TRBD2. Germline V gene sequence: CDR1 SGHTA, CDR2 FQGTGA. Germline trimming cut 4 bases from V and 1 base from J; bases unmatched to any gene: 3. The CDR3 length is 16 residues. The CDR3 protein is CASSYLAGGGTDTQYF. The covered CDR3 bases are TGTGCCAGCAGCTATCTAGCGGGGGGGGGCACAGATACG.

Concerning this clone: The observed sequence ends 3 residues before the CDR3 terminus, with the missing tail filled in from the germline J gene. The rearrangement joins TRBV7-9 to TRBJ2-7, with D perhaps matching TRBD2 (5 bases). Germline V CDR1 and CDR2: SEHNR, FQNEAQ (reference sequence). The CDR3 runs to 15 residues. With 0 bases removed from V and 1 base from J, the gap between germline ends came to 10 bases. The CDR3 sequence is CASSLAQDWSYEQYF. The sequenced CDR3 bases are TGTGCCAGCAGCTTAGCCCAGGACTGGTCCTACGAG.

A remark on this clone: The read falls 3 residues short of the CDR3 end, and the missing part is taken from the germline J gene. This chain uses TRBV13 with TRBJ2-7; TRBD2 aligns across 9 bases. V shed 3 bases and J 6 bases; nucleotides not matched to a gene: 9. CDR3 length equals 15 residues. Germline-derived CDR1 and CDR2 are PRHDT and FYEKMQ (reference sequence). CDR3 protein: CASSLGAGGRGEQYF. The CDR3 bases that were read are TGTGCCAGCAGCTTGGGAGCGGGGGGACGTGGCGAG.